These 19 T cell receptor beta chains originate from one sample sequenced in a study of blood T cell repertoires in COVID-19 (dated by TCRdb to about 2020). Library prep was done by the immunoSEQ multiplex PCR assay. TCRdb mirrors the immuneACCESS table, restricted to in-frame sequences. Some clones are absent from its copies; in checked studies, under half trace to an unresolved V gene, and the reason for the others is unknown. The sample table shows some 290,000 clones, and around 92% are seen once. The ten largest make up around 10% of the sample. Sample: peripheral blood. The receptors here all came from a woman aged 25 to 39 with COVID-19, enrolled during active disease.

As DNA, the CDR3 is TGTGCCACCCAGGAGACGCGGGGCACTGAAGCTTTCTTT. As protein: CATQETRGTEAFF. V and J are TRBV12-3 or TRBV12-4 and TRBJ1-1; D gene unclear. V was pared by 10 bases and J by 4 bases, with 16 bases between. CDR3 length: 13 residues.

The V gene is TRBV3-1 (or the pseudogene TRBV3-2), the J gene TRBJ2-3; the match to TRBD2 covers 7 bases. The germline V gene has CDR1 LGHDT and CDR2 YNNKEL (reference sequence). This CDR3 has 18 amino acids. Losses at the gene ends were 0 bases for V and 3 bases for J; bases not matched to a gene: 12. This chain's CDR3 is CASSQDPLLAGDTDTQYF. CDR3 sequence (DNA): TGTGCCAGCAGCCAAGACCCCCTTTTGGCGGGGGATACAGATACGCAGTATTTT.

The gene calls are TRBV15 and TRBJ1-2, with D hard to call. The CDR3 extends over 14 amino acids. The V gene lost 5 bases and the J gene lost 1 base, with 11 bases spanning the gap. Germline-derived CDR1 and CDR2 are LNHNV and YYDKDF (reference sequence). CDR3 sequence: CATSPLISNYGYTF. As DNA, the CDR3 is TGTGCCACCAGCCCTCTCATCAGTAACTATGGCTACACCTTC.

This clone was found a few times. The chain joins TRBV5-4 to TRBJ2-7, with 11 bases fitting TRBD1. CDR3 size: 15 residues. The V and J ends lost 4 bases and 2 bases, in that order; junction bases with no gene match: 5. CDR1 SGHNT and CDR2 YYREEE come from the germline V gene (reference sequence). Here the CDR3 reads CASSARTGGPYEQYF. The CDR3 DNA follows: TGTGCCAGCAGCGCACGGACAGGGGGCCCCTACGAGCAGTACTTC.

V usage is TRBV5-6 and J usage is TRBJ1-5; TRBD1 might be the D (6 bases). The germline CDR1 and CDR2 sequences are SGHDT and YYEEEE. The CDR3 totals 16 residues. With 3 bases removed from V and 5 bases from J, the gap between germline ends came to 18 bases. The CDR3 region has the DNA TGTGCCAGCAGCTCCTGGACAGCGCCAGGGGATCAGCCCCAGCATTTT. It codes for CASSSWTAPGDQPQHF.

The chain carries TRBV23-1 and TRBJ1-5; 8 bases align to TRBD1. TRBV23-1 is an ORF for which the function is uncertain. The V gene end was trimmed by 2 bases and the J gene end by 5 bases; junction bases not matched to a gene: 8. There are 16 residues in the CDR3. DNA for the CDR3: TGCGCCAGCAGTCAAGAACAGGGGGAAGTCGATCAGCCCCAGCATTTT. Translation gives CASSQEQGEVDQPQHF.

The gene calls are TRBV4-2 and TRBJ1-4, with TRBD1 identical over 8 bases. Looked up from germline, CDR1 is LGHNA and CDR2 is YNFKEQ. V lost 4 bases to trimming and J lost 8 bases; unmatched junction nucleotides: 9. The CDR3 length is 15 residues. CDR3 amino acids: CASSPRGQGSEKLFF. The CDR3 nucleotides are TGTGCCAGCAGCCCAAGAGGACAGGGCAGCGAAAAACTGTTTTTT.

V and J are TRBV5-4 and TRBJ2-3, with TRBD2 identical over 8 bases. This CDR3 comprises 15 residues. V lost 4 bases to trimming and J lost 0 bases; unmatched junction nucleotides: 4. Germline CDR1 SGHNT, CDR2 YYREEE (reference sequence). The CDR3 loop is CASSPGGTSTDTQYF. DNA of the CDR3: TGTGCCAGCAGCCCGGGGGGGACCAGCACAGATACGCAGTATTTT. The full variable domain, its missing parts supplied by reference TRBV5-4 and TRBJ2-3, is ETGVTQSPTHLIKTRGQQVTLRCSSQSGHNTVSWYQQALGQGPQFIFQYYREEENGRGNFPPRFSGLQFPNYSSELNVNALELDDSALYLCASSPGGTSTDTQYFGPGTRLTVL.

The rearrangement joins TRBV5-5 to TRBJ1-2; D is perhaps TRBD1 (5 bases). The germline V and J ends were trimmed by 0 bases and 6 bases, with 12 bases remaining between them. The CDR3 is made up of 14 amino acids. CDR1 is SGHKS and CDR2 is YYEKEE in the germline V gene (reference sequence). CDR3 sequence: CASSLVQGTDGYTF. The DNA of the CDR3 is TGTGCCAGCAGCTTGGTTCAGGGCACCGATGGCTACACCTTC.

The gene calls are TRBV7-7 and TRBJ2-7, with 7 bases lining up with TRBD2. The CDR3 spans 15 residues. Germline CDR1 and CDR2: SSHAT and FNYEAQ (reference sequence). J was trimmed by 1 base and V by 3 bases; bases with no gene match: 6. The chain's CDR3 is CASSFGGSGSYEQYF. DNA for the CDR3: TGTGCCAGCAGCTTCGGGGGGTCTGGTTCCTACGAGCAGTACTTC.

This chain joins TRBV5-1 and TRBJ2-1, with a weak D call TRBD1 (6 bases). This CDR3 contains 12 residues. The germline CDR1 and CDR2 sequences are SGHRS and YFSETQ. Trimming cost V 1 base and J 8 bases, with 7 bases left between them. CDR3 sequence reads: CASSLQGYEQFF. CDR3 sequence (DNA): TGCGCCAGCAGCTTGCAGGGGTATGAGCAGTTCTTC.

The chain uses TRBV5-6 and TRBJ1-2; 8 bases match TRBD1. Trimming took 1 base from V and 9 from J; bases not matched to a gene: 5. CDR3 length: 13 amino acids. Germline CDR1 and CDR2: SGHDT and YYEEEE. The CDR3 DNA reads as TGTGCCAGCAGCTTGCTGCAGGGGGCGAGCTACACCTTC. It yields the protein CASSLLQGASYTF.

In regard to this clone: Mismatch with germline at one junction end may stem from a read error. The chain carries TRBV2 and TRBJ2-7; 7 positions agree with TRBD1. The CDR3 covers 14 residues. Germline V gene data show CDR1 as SNHLY and CDR2 as FYNNEI. This CDR3 reads CASNEGDSNYEQYF. Here the CDR3 DNA reads TGTGCCAGCAATGAAGGGGACAGCAACTACGAGCAGTACTTC.

The chain employs TRBV6-1 and TRBJ1-2; 8 bases are a match to TRBD1. The germline V gene has CDR1 MNHNS and CDR2 SASEGT. V gave up 5 bases and J gave up 3 bases; unmatched junction bases: 2. The CDR3 runs 13 residues. The CDR3 sequence: CASSPDRDYGYTF. The CDR3, as DNA: TGTGCCAGCAGTCCGGACAGGGACTATGGCTACACCTTC.

V is TRBV6-5 and J is TRBJ1-2; 7 bases match TRBD1. Germline values: CDR1 MNHEY, CDR2 SVGAGI. This CDR3 has 12 residues. The ends lost 9 bases at V and 4 bases at J; junction bases unmatched: 5. DNA for the CDR3: TGTGCCAGTTCCGGACAGGCCTATGGCTACACCTTC. It codes for CASSGQAYGYTF.

The sample holds a few counts of this clone. This chain joins TRBV29-1 and TRBJ2-7; TRBD1 agrees at 10 bases. Trimming removed 7 bases from V and 0 bases from J; junction bases left unmatched: 15. Germline loops: CDR1 SQVTM, CDR2 ANQGSEA. The CDR3 has 17 residues. The CDR3 nucleotides are TGCAGCGGTGACCGGGACAGGGGACAAAATAGCTCCTACGAGCAGTACTTC. Translation: CSGDRDRGQNSSYEQYF.

This chain connects TRBV5-1 to TRBJ1-1; 7 bases are a match to TRBD1. The CDR3 loop spans 16 amino acids. Germline values: CDR1 SGHRS, CDR2 YFSETQ. Trimming cost V 5 bases and J 4 bases; bases outside gene matches: 14. The CDR3 is CASRTAQGGLATEAFF. The CDR3, as DNA: TGCGCCAGCAGGACCGCTCAGGGGGGTTTGGCCACTGAAGCTTTCTTT.

This clone has more than one count but fewer than ten. The V call is TRBV19, the J call TRBJ1-2; D remains unclear. The germline CDR1 and CDR2 sequences are LNHDA and SQIVND (reference sequence). CDR3 length: 12 amino acids. V was pared by 5 bases and J by 6 bases, with 10 bases between. DNA of the CDR3: TGTGCCAGTAGTCCGGACTTTGATGGCTACACCTTC. Translation: CASSPDFDGYTF.

The rearrangement links TRBV4-2 to TRBJ2-7, with 7 bases fitting TRBD2. The length of the CDR3 is 16 residues. Looked up from germline, CDR1 is LGHNA and CDR2 is YNFKEQ. The V segment lost 3 bases and the J segment 0 bases; nucleotides outside the gene matches: 8. CDR3 sequence reads: CASSHYSGPSSYEQYF. The CDR3 nucleotides are TGTGCCAGCAGCCACTATAGCGGGCCGAGCTCCTACGAGCAGTACTTC.